This TCR beta chain was sequenced during a study of metastatic and nonmetastatic thyroid tumors (dated by TCRdb to 2020 to 2021). At the level of the whole study: For patients with malignant and with benign thyroid disease, the researchers compared repertoires between peripheral blood samples and tumor or nodule tissue samples. General study outcomes and caveats: In both blood and tumor samples, malignant tumors were reported to have significantly higher TCR beta diversity than benign nodules.

V lost 0 bases and J lost 7 bases; the stretch between them is 10 bases long. The CDR3 covers 13 residues, taking in both the cysteine and the phenylalanine. Only the CDR3 region is kept as DNA, spanning 39 bases read in frame from base 1. CDR1 and CDR2 (MGHRA, YSYEKL) derive from the germline V gene. This clone has ten or more counts. Its antigen is not yet known. The record has no base qualities; no much larger clone is one base away. No treatment had been received by any patient before thyroid surgery. Patient clinical samples collected from 2012 to 2018 were retrospectively analysed using T-cell receptor beta sequencing. Libraries were constructed by PCR. The data were produced on an Illumina HiSeq 4000. High-throughput sequencing was used to profile the CDR3 region of the TCR beta-chain in every patient. In the source study's methods: CDR3 differences across clinicopathological groups were used to build a classifier for discriminating distant-metastatic papillary thyroid cancer patients. Repertoire diversity was assessed with the Shannon index, and tumor-blood repertoire similarity with the Morisita-Horn index. In TCRdb, the public reads were trimmed at Q25 with fastp and aligned with MiXCR, with productive beta chains retained. Here the V and J calls rest on TCRdb's processing, not on the authors' analysis. Counted in this sample were about 25,000 clones; less than 15% of them appeared once. Jointly, the top ten make up 17% of the sample.

The sequenced sample consisted of blood. Recombination linked TRBV4-1 to TRBJ2-7, with the D gene uncertain. This clonotype was sampled from a female donor with papillary thyroid cancer or a benign thyroid nodule (not recorded which). Some clones in this sample may be carry-over from other donors' samples. This receptor carries the CDR3 CASSQEGIWEQYF. In nucleotides, the sequence is TGCGCCAGCAGCCAAGAAGGGATCTGGGAGCAGTACTTC.